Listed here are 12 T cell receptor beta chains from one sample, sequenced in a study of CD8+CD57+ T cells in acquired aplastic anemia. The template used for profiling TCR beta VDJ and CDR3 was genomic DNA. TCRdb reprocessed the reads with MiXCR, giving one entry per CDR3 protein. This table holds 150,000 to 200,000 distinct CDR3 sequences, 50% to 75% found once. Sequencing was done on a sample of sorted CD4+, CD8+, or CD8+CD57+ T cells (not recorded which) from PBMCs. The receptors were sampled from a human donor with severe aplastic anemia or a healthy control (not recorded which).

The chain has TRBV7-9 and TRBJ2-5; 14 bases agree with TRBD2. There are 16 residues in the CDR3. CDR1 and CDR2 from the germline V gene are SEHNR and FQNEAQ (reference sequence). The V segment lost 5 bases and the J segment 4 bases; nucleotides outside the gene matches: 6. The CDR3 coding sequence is TGTGCCAGCAGCACGACTAGCGGGGGGGCAGGAGAGACCCAGTACTTC. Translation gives CASSTTSGGAGETQYF. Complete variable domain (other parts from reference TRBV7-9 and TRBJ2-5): DTGVSQNPRHKITKRGQNVTFRCDPISEHNRLYWYRQTLGQGPEFLTYFQNEAQLEKSRLLSDRFSAERPKGSFSTLEIQRTEQGDSAMYLCASSTTSGGAGETQYFGPGTRLLVL.

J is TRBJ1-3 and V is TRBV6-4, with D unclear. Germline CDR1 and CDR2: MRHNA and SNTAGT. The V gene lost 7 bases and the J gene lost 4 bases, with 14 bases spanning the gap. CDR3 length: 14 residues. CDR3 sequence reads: CASKEAEWGNTIYF. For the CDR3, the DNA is TGTGCCAGCAAGGAAGCGGAGTGGGGAAACACCATATATTTT.

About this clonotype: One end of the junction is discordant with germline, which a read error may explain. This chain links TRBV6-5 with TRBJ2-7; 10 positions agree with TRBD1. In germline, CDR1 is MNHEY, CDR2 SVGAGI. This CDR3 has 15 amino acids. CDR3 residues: CASSQGGTGEDEQHF. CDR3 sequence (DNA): TGTGCCAGCAGCCAGGGGGGGACAGGGGAGGACGAGCAGCACTTC.

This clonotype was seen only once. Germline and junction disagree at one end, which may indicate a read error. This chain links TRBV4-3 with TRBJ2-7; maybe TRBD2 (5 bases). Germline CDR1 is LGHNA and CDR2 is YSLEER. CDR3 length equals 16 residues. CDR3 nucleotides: TGCGCCGGCAGCCACGGACCGGTGTCGGGGATGGGCGAGCAGTACTTC. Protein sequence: CAGSHGPVSGMGEQYF.

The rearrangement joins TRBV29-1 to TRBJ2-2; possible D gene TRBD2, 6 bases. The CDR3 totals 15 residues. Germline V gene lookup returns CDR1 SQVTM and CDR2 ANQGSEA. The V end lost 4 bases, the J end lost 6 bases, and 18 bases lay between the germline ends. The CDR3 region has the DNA TGCAGCGTTGTTTGTGCGGGGAGTGGGTCCGGGGAGCTGTTTTTT. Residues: CSVVCAGSGSGELFF.

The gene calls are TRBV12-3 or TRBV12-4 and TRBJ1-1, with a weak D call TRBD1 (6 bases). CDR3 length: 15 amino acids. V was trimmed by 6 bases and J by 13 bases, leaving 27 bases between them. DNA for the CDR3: TGTGCCAGCAGCACGCACGCCGGGGGGCATACTGAGGTTTTCTTT. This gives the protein CASSTHAGGHTEVFF.

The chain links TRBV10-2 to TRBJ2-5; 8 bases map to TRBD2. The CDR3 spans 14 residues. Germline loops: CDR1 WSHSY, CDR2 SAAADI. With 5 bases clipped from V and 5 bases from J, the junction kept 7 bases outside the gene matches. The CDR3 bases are TGCGCCAGCAGTCCTACTAGCGGACGGGAGACCCAGTACTTC. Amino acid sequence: CASSPTSGRETQYF.

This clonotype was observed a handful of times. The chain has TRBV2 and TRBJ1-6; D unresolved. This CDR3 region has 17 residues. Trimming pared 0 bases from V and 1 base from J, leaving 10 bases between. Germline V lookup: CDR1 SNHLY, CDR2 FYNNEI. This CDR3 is CASSEAGPGSYNSPLHF. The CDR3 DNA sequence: TGTGCCAGCAGTGAAGCTGGGCCGGGGTCCTATAATTCACCCCTCCACTTT.

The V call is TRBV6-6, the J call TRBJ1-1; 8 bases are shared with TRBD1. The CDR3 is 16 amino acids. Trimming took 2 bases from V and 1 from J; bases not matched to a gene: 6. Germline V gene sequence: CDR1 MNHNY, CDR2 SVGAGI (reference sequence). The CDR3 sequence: CASSYPAGQANTEAFF. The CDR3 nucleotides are TGTGCCAGCAGTTACCCGGCGGGACAGGCGAACACTGAAGCTTTCTTT.

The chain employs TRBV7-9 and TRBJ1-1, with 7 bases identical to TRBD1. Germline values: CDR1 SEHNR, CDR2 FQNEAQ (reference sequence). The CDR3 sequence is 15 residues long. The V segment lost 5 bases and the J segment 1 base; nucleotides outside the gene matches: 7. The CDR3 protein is CASSLLTGENTEAFF. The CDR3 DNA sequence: TGTGCCAGCAGCCTCCTTACAGGGGAGAACACTGAAGCTTTCTTT. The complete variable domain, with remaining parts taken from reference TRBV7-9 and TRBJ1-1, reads DTGVSQNPRHKITKRGQNVTFRCDPISEHNRLYWYRQTLGQGPEFLTYFQNEAQLEKSRLLSDRFSAERPKGSFSTLEIQRTEQGDSAMYLCASSLLTGENTEAFFGQGTRLTVV.

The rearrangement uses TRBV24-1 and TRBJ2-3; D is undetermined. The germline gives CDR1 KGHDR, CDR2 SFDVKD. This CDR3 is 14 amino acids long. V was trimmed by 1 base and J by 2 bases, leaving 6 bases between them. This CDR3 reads CATSDFRYTDTQYF. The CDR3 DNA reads TGTGCCACCAGTGATTTTCGTTACACAGATACGCAGTATTTT.

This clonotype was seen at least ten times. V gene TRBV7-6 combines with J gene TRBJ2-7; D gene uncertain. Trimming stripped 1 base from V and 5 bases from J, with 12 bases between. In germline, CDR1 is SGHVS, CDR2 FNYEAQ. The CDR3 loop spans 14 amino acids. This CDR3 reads CASSLEFGTDEQYF. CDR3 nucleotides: TGTGCCAGCAGCTTAGAATTTGGAACAGACGAGCAGTACTTC.